This record concerns one TCR beta chain sequence. Its matching antigen is unknown. The record originates from a study of blood T cells in healthy people across ages. Study findings and constraints: Long-lived donors exceeded aged donors in naive CD4+ cells and diversity.

A sample-barcoded 5' primer and a J-beta primer mix were used in a second PCR of about 7 to 12 cycles. Template switching added a 12-random-nucleotide identifier to every cDNA molecule. Every sample produced at least 3 million CDR3-containing paired-end reads. TCRdb re-derived calls from the 5' RACE reads in MiXCR, one entry per CDR3 protein. Altogether approximately 830,000 distinct CDR3 sequences are present, approximately 65% being singletons, with the ten largest covering approximately 30%. CDR3 size: 14 residues. V dropped 1 base and J dropped 12 bases, with 15 bases sitting between them. The germline CDR1 and CDR2 sequences are KGHDR and SFDVKD.

The source of this sequence is a young man in good health. The J gene is TRBJ2-1, the V gene TRBV24-1, with no clear D. Sequencing input: blood. Written as DNA, the CDR3 is TGTGCCACCAGTGATTTCCCGCTGAGGTCGCCGCAGTTCTTC. Its translation is CATSDFPLRSPQFF.